This section outlines one TCR beta chain sequence together with its context. Its antigen is unidentified. A junction boundary mismatches the germline segment, possibly from a read error. The table came from immunoSEQ multiplex PCR; TCRdb's copy has only in-frame clones and leaves some out. The sample consists of approximately 97,000 clones, roughly nine tenths of them appearing once. This CDR3 has 17 amino acids. Looked up from germline, CDR1 is SSHAT and CDR2 is FNYEAQ (reference sequence). The data belong to a study of OX40 agonist ivuxolimab in advanced cancers. Turning to the study itself: Dose-escalation subjects each had hepatocellular carcinoma, melanoma, renal cell or head and neck cancer.

The study's findings and limits: Low normalized T-cell clonal expansion was also seen in some nonresponders. Relative to CD4+, CD8+ T cells held more expanded clones on average.

This receptor was obtained from an adult with an advanced solid tumor such as melanoma, head and neck, liver or kidney cancer. V is TRBV7-7 and J is TRBJ2-5; 10 positions match TRBD2. The sample here was CD4+ or CD8+ T cells sorted from blood, taken in a trial of the OX40 agonist ivuxolimab. The CDR3: CASSHGGASGGAETQYF. The CDR3 region has the DNA TGTGCTAGCAGCCACGGCGGGGCTAGCGGGGGTGCTGAGACCCAGTACTTC.